This TCR beta chain derives from a study of shared T cell receptors in the human thymus. Produced via immunoSEQ multiplex PCR; TCRdb's table is partial and in-frame only. The sample holds 640,000 or so clones; about 90% are singletons and the top ten take 0.0094%. This CDR3 is built from 13 residues. Losses at the gene ends were 7 bases for V and 1 base for J; bases not matched to a gene: 4. Per the germline V gene, CDR1 is MNHEY and CDR2 is SVGAGI. This sample also belongs to another study, concerning human thymus T cells. This second report adds: Donor material was obtained from healthy Finnish infants undergoing corrective surgery for congenital heart defects. Resections obtained during corrective heart surgery supplied the thymus tissue. There appeared to be biased usage of V and J genes in thymic and blood repertoires. Thymic repertoires of unrelated individuals were reported in related research to overlap highly.

The rearrangement joins TRBV6-5 to TRBJ2-7, with TRBD2 matching over 7 bases. This sequence originates from a boy younger than two with a congenital heart defect. The sample was thymocytes. The CDR3, as DNA: TGTGCCAGCAAAGGGACTATATCCTACGAGCAGTACTTC. Protein product: CASKGTISYEQYF.